This TCR beta chain was sequenced in a study of cytotoxic CD8 clonotypes in ibrutinib-treated CLL. Background on the study: The study included some 10 relapsed/refractory and roughly 15 treatment-naive patients; fewer than 18 had IGHV unmutated disease.

Trimming cost V 3 bases and J 8 bases; bases outside gene matches: 4. CDR3 length equals 14 residues. Germline CDR1 reads KGHSH; CDR2 reads LQKENI. The data were produced by immunoSEQ multiplex PCR, yet TCRdb's version contains in-frame clones alone and is incomplete. In the table there are under 50,000 clones, approximately 71% of which are singletons. Concerning this clone: Its antigen is not identified.

Broader study findings: Sustained-remission and progressing patients had different sampling times.

TCR beta libraries used approximately 1.8 micrograms of genomic DNA from cryopreserved PBMCs. The genes are TRBV18 and TRBJ1-6; 7 bases match TRBD1. The sequence was collected from a human donor with chronic lymphocytic leukemia. Material: PBMCs, obtained at disease progression, from a patient treated with ibrutinib. CDR3 region: CASSPQGGDSPLHF. The CDR3 DNA sequence: TGTGCCAGCTCACCGCAGGGGGGAGATTCACCCCTCCACTTT.